This entry describes one TCR beta chain. The antigen is not known. The study ran its PCR with 60 Vbeta and 13 Jbeta primers. Profiled with immunoSEQ multiplex PCR; TCRdb holds only in-frame clones, not every one. This sample yields roughly 66,000 clones, of which about 84% are seen a single time; 7% to 8% belongs to the top ten. The sample belongs to a study of cytomegalovirus exposure and HLA in healthy donors. General observations from the study: More clonal expansion characterized HLA-associated TCR beta chains than equally common others in a later analysis.

Germline CDR1 reads GTSNPN; CDR2 reads SVGIG (reference sequence). V shed 1 base and J shed 4 bases, with 12 bases lying between them. CDR3 length: 14 amino acids. Sequenced: PBMCs. The chain is built from TRBV30 and TRBJ2-3; no clear D gene. This TCR came from a man aged 18 to 35 in good health and CMV-seropositive. DNA of the CDR3: TGTGCCTGGAGTGCGTTAGGAGCTGCAGATACGCAGTATTTT. Its translation: CAWSALGAADTQYF.